This T cell receptor beta chain is from a study of shared clonotypes between healthy human individuals. Study context: Each donor had three CD4 naive, three CD4 memory, two CD8 naive and one CD8 memory plate. Overall study findings and caveats: Of the naive CD4 clonotypes, around 5% were shared across a few donors.

The healthy adult donors were HIV-negative and reported no recent acute infections or vaccinations. Comments on this clone: As yet, its antigen is unknown.

This table comes from immunoSEQ multiplex PCR, and its TCRdb copy is limited to in-frame clones, with some not included. Of approximately 500,000 clones listed, 95% to 97% are singletons. The sequencing sample was made of naive CD4+ T cells sorted from blood. Specified subset: CD45RA+ positively selected. The TCR originated in a woman in her 30s in good health.

The CDR3 protein is CAEGATSSYNEQFF. The CDR3 nucleotides read TGTGCCGAGGGGGCGACCAGCTCCTACAATGAGCAGTTCTTC. The genes are TRBV28 and TRBJ2-1; 7 bases are a match to TRBD1. J lost 0 bases, V lost 11 bases, and 7 bases had no gene match. The CDR3 has 14 residues. Germline-derived CDR1 and CDR2 are MDHEN and SYDVKM.